This is a list of T cell receptor beta chains from one sample in a study of Ad26.COV2.S vaccination and SARS-CoV-2 variants. Measured with immunoSEQ multiplex PCR; TCRdb has only the in-frame clones, and not every one. The table shows a few hundred thousand clones, with roughly four fifths occurring only once. The sample here was peripheral blood, taken in a trial of Ad26.COV2.S vaccine versus placebo. These receptors were obtained from a person aged 18-65 years who received the Ad26.COV2.S COVID-19 vaccine or a placebo. Both conserved end residues are part of each CDR3. Each record gives: J gene, D gene, V gene, clone size, CDR3 protein, CDR3 DNA. The D gene is left open where the match is weak. Only some rows state a clone size, as once, few, many or a class for expanded clones.

TRBJ2-7	-	TRBV6-5	once	CASSHTGSEQYF	TGTGCCAGCAGCCACACAGGGTCCGAGCAGTACTTC
TRBJ1-2	-	TRBV19	once	CASTLGEEVGYTF	TGTGCCAGTACCCTGGGCGAGGAAGTTGGCTACACCTTC
TRBJ1-1	-	TRBV5-6	-	CASSLQSDTEAFF	TGTGCCAGCAGCCTGCAGTCGGACACTGAAGCTTTCTTT
TRBJ1-5	-	TRBV7-2	-	CASRLSGNQPQHF	TGTGCCAGCAGACTCTCCGGGAATCAGCCCCAGCATTTT
TRBJ2-1	TRBD2	TRBV29-1	-	CSGLAGLSYNEQFF	TGCAGCGGACTAGCGGGCCTATCCTACAATGAGCAGTTCTTC
TRBJ2-4	-	TRBV3-1/TRBV3-2	-	CASSQEHAGLTNIQYF	TGTGCCAGCAGCCAAGAACATGCAGGGCTGACGAACATTCAGTACTTC
TRBJ2-7	-	TRBV7-3	-	CASSSGGEQYF	TGTGCCAGCAGCTCTGGGGGCGAGCAGTACTTC
TRBJ1-2	-	TRBV6-2/TRBV6-3	few	CASSYIGGTSGYTF	TGTGCCAGCAGTTACATCGGGGGGACGTCGGGCTACACCTTC
TRBJ2-1	-	TRBV27	-	CASSLGLEFF	TGTGCCAGCAGTTTAGGGCTAGAGTTCTTC
TRBJ2-2	-	TRBV11-1	once	CASSVGQMNTGELFF	TGTGCCAGCAGCGTTGGACAGATGAACACCGGGGAGCTGTTTTTT
TRBJ2-7	TRBD2	TRBV11-2	-	CASSRRLAGEDEQYF	TGTGCCAGCAGCAGAAGACTAGCGGGAGAAGACGAGCAGTACTTC
TRBJ1-5	TRBD1	TRBV15	-	CATSRGTGSQPQHF	TGTGCCACCAGCAGAGGGACAGGGAGTCAGCCCCAGCATTTT